Listed below are T cell receptor beta chains from one sample, sequenced in a study of T-cell reconstitution after alpha-beta-depleted transplantation in children. TCRdb re-derived calls from the PCR reads in MiXCR, one entry per CDR3 protein. This sample has fewer than 400,000 distinct CDR3 sequences; approximately 23% occur once, and the top ten carry approximately 11%. Source: PBMCs, mostly from graft donor cells, taken 180 days after TCRalphabeta/CD19-depleted stem cell transplant. The source is a male patient younger than 18 who had a stem cell transplant for acute lymphoblastic leukemia, so the T cells may come from the graft donor. Each CDR3 is given with its conserved first and last residue. D genes are given only for firm matches. A row's size may be missing; if present it is once, few, many or a size class.

TRBJ2-3 | . | . | TRBV3-1 | CASSPRASTDTQYF | TGTGCCAGCAGCCCACGAGCTAGCACAGATACGCAGTATTTT
TRBJ2-7 | . | few | TRBV7-6 | CASSLGTPYEQYF | TGTGCCAGCAGCTTGGGGACACCCTACGAGCAGTACTTC
TRBJ2-1 | TRBD2 | medium-sized | TRBV5-1 | CASSPRLAGDNEQFF | TGCGCCAGCAGCCCACGACTAGCGGGAGACAATGAGCAGTTCTTC
TRBJ1-3 | TRBD1 | many | TRBV3-1 | CASSQGDRGNTIYF | TGTGCCAGCAGCCAAGGGGACAGAGGAAACACCATATATTTT
TRBJ2-1 | TRBD2 | . | TRBV20-1 | CSARAIIAGAGYNEQFF | TGCAGTGCTAGAGCCATAATAGCGGGAGCCGGCTACAATGAGCAGTTCTTC
TRBJ1-2 | . | . | TRBV5-1 | CASSTGRRLLYGYTF | TGCGCCAGCAGCACGGGACGACGACTTCTCTATGGCTACACCTTC
TRBJ2-5 | TRBD1 | . | TRBV5-1 | CASSDTGGLETQYF | TGCGCCAGCAGCGATACAGGGGGCCTGGAGACCCAGTACTTC
TRBJ2-7 | . | many | TRBV7-6 | CASSPLMEGPYEQYF | TGTGCCAGCAGCCCCCTAATGGAGGGGCCCTACGAGCAGTACTTC
TRBJ2-7 | TRBD1 | few | TRBV27 | CASGDRENLYEQYF | TGTGCCAGCGGGGACAGGGAGAATCTCTACGAGCAGTACTTC
TRBJ2-2 | TRBD2 | . | TRBV6-1 | CASRSLAGGFGELFF | TGTGCCAGCAGATCCCTAGCGGGAGGGTTCGGGGAGCTGTTTTTT
TRBJ2-4 | . | . | TRBV4-1 | CASSHIAKNIQYF | TGCGCCAGCAGCCATATAGCCAAAAACATTCAGTACTTC
TRBJ2-5 | TRBD1 | . | TRBV20-1 | CSADFRTGSVTQYF | TGCAGTGCTGACTTCAGGACAGGGTCAGTGACCCAGTACTTC
TRBJ2-3 | . | few | TRBV5-1 | CASHRQDTQYF | TGCGCCAGCCACCGACAAGATACGCAGTATTTT
TRBJ1-5 | . | . | TRBV20-1 | CSARDGGAWSNQPQHF | TGCAGTGCTAGAGATGGAGGGGCGTGGAGCAATCAGCCCCAGCATTTT
TRBJ1-2 | TRBD1 | . | TRBV20-1 | CSGDGGTANYGYTF | TGCAGTGGGGATGGAGGGACAGCTAACTATGGCTACACCTTC
TRBJ2-1 | TRBD2 | few | TRBV5-1 | CASLPETSPYNEQFF | TGCGCCAGCCTTCCGGAGACTAGCCCATACAATGAGCAGTTCTTC